This is a list of T cell receptor beta chains from one sample in a study of T cell responses to AZD1222 COVID-19 vaccine. Only in-frame clones appear in the TCRdb table, and some are missing; sequencing was by immunoSEQ multiplex PCR. The sample lists approximately 120,000 clones, 90% occurring once. The source material was peripheral blood, sampled on day 0 of AZD1222 vaccination. The receptors were sampled from an adult in good health. Each CDR3 is given with its conserved first and last residue. Each record gives: V gene, D gene, clone size, J gene, CDR3 protein, CDR3 DNA. D genes are given only for firm matches. Not all rows give a size; the values are once, few, many and, for expanded clones, a class.

v_gene: TRBV4-1; d_gene: TRBD2; abundance: once; j_gene: TRBJ2-1; CDR3aa: CASSRQLAGVGNEQFF; CDR3nt: TGCGCCAGCAGCCGTCAACTAGCGGGAGTAGGGAATGAGCAGTTCTTC
v_gene: TRBV29-1; d_gene: .; abundance: .; j_gene: TRBJ1-1; CDR3aa: CSVRGRGVEGTEAFF; CDR3nt: TGCAGCGTGAGGGGGAGGGGAGTGGAGGGCACTGAAGCTTTCTTT
v_gene: TRBV12-3/TRBV12-4; d_gene: .; abundance: .; j_gene: TRBJ1-5; CDR3aa: CASSISGNQPQHF; CDR3nt: TGTGCCAGCAGTATTTCAGGAAATCAGCCCCAGCATTTT
v_gene: TRBV13; d_gene: TRBD2; abundance: once; j_gene: TRBJ2-7; CDR3aa: CASSLGGTSGRGQYF; CDR3nt: TGTGCCAGCAGCTTAGGCGGGACTAGCGGGAGAGGGCAGTACTTC
v_gene: TRBV19; d_gene: .; abundance: .; j_gene: TRBJ1-2; CDR3aa: CASRKERSYTF; CDR3nt: TGTGCCAGTAGAAAGGAGCGGAGCTACACCTTC
v_gene: TRBV10-1; d_gene: TRBD2; abundance: .; j_gene: TRBJ2-7; CDR3aa: CASSDSGLAGGPLEQYF; CDR3nt: TGCGCCAGCAGTGATTCGGGACTAGCGGGAGGCCCCCTGGAGCAGTACTTC
v_gene: TRBV10-2; d_gene: .; abundance: .; j_gene: TRBJ1-5; CDR3aa: CASSESGSNQPQHF; CDR3nt: TGCGCCAGCAGTGAGTCGGGTAGCAATCAGCCCCAGCATTTT
v_gene: TRBV5-1; d_gene: .; abundance: .; j_gene: TRBJ1-3; CDR3aa: CASSSGQPGNTIYF; CDR3nt: TGCGCCAGCAGCTCGGGACAACCTGGAAACACCATATATTTT
v_gene: TRBV9; d_gene: TRBD2; abundance: .; j_gene: TRBJ2-5; CDR3aa: CASSTTSGFQETQYF; CDR3nt: TGTGCCAGCAGCACCACTAGCGGCTTCCAAGAGACCCAGTACTTC
v_gene: TRBV20-1; d_gene: .; abundance: .; j_gene: TRBJ2-2; CDR3aa: CSASTGVSGELFF; CDR3nt: TGCAGTGCTAGTACGGGAGTGTCCGGGGAGCTGTTTTTT
v_gene: TRBV18; d_gene: TRBD2; abundance: .; j_gene: TRBJ2-5; CDR3aa: CASSPSGGETQYF; CDR3nt: TGTGCCAGCTCACCATCGGGGGGGGAGACCCAGTACTTC
v_gene: TRBV7-2; d_gene: .; abundance: few; j_gene: TRBJ2-2; CDR3aa: CASRPGRANTGELFF; CDR3nt: TGTGCCAGCAGGCCGGGACGGGCGAACACCGGGGAGCTGTTTTTT
v_gene: TRBV7-9; d_gene: .; abundance: few; j_gene: TRBJ2-5; CDR3aa: CASSFTVSETQYF; CDR3nt: TGTGCCAGCAGCTTTACAGTCTCGGAGACCCAGTACTTC
v_gene: TRBV4-1; d_gene: .; abundance: .; j_gene: TRBJ2-6; CDR3aa: CASSPSGGGSGANVLTF; CDR3nt: TGCGCCAGCAGCCCCTCCGGAGGTGGGTCTGGGGCCAACGTCCTGACTTTC
v_gene: TRBV4-2; d_gene: TRBD2; abundance: .; j_gene: TRBJ2-7; CDR3aa: CASSQESAGEIYEQYF; CDR3nt: TGTGCCAGCAGCCAAGAATCAGCGGGAGAGATCTACGAGCAGTACTTC
v_gene: TRBV5-1; d_gene: .; abundance: .; j_gene: TRBJ1-3; CDR3aa: CASSPQGPISGNTIYF; CDR3nt: TGCGCCAGCAGCCCCCAGGGGCCCATCTCTGGAAACACCATATATTTT
v_gene: TRBV5-4; d_gene: .; abundance: .; j_gene: TRBJ2-1; CDR3aa: CASSPPGGKYYNEQFF; CDR3nt: TGTGCCAGCAGTCCCCCGGGGGGCAAGTACTACAATGAGCAGTTCTTC
v_gene: TRBV4-2; d_gene: TRBD2; abundance: .; j_gene: TRBJ2-1; CDR3aa: CASSQDLRGSSYNEQFF; CDR3nt: TGTGCCAGCAGCCAAGATTTGCGGGGGAGCTCCTACAATGAGCAGTTCTTC
v_gene: TRBV11-2; d_gene: TRBD1; abundance: .; j_gene: TRBJ1-2; CDR3aa: CASRQPGQKNYGYTF; CDR3nt: TGTGCCAGCAGGCAGCCGGGACAGAAGAACTATGGCTACACCTTC
v_gene: TRBV30; d_gene: .; abundance: .; j_gene: TRBJ1-1; CDR3aa: CAWRDPTVNTEAFF; CDR3nt: TGTGCCTGGAGAGACCCGACAGTGAACACTGAAGCTTTCTTT
v_gene: TRBV4-3; d_gene: .; abundance: .; j_gene: TRBJ1-6; CDR3aa: CASSQDRYSSPLHF; CDR3nt: TGCGCCAGCAGCCAAGATAGATATAGTTCACCCCTCCACTTT
v_gene: TRBV27; d_gene: .; abundance: .; j_gene: TRBJ1-2; CDR3aa: CASSSLSGSYGYTF; CDR3nt: TGTGCCAGCAGTTCTCTCTCGGGGTCGTATGGCTACACCTTC
v_gene: TRBV24-1; d_gene: .; abundance: .; j_gene: TRBJ2-7; CDR3aa: CATSDFTPNEQYF; CDR3nt: TGTGCCACCAGTGATTTTACCCCGAACGAGCAGTACTTC
v_gene: TRBV25-1; d_gene: .; abundance: .; j_gene: TRBJ1-6; CDR3aa: CASSGGLGSPLHF; CDR3nt: TGTGCCAGCAGTGGCGGGTTGGGTTCACCCCTCCACTTT
v_gene: TRBV27; d_gene: TRBD2; abundance: .; j_gene: TRBJ2-7; CDR3aa: CASQVGGASYEQYF; CDR3nt: TGTGCCAGCCAGGTCGGGGGGGCCTCCTACGAGCAGTACTTC
v_gene: TRBV27; d_gene: .; abundance: .; j_gene: TRBJ2-7; CDR3aa: CASSWGDRAYEQYF; CDR3nt: TGTGCCAGCAGTTGGGGGGACAGAGCCTACGAGCAGTACTTC
v_gene: TRBV12-3/TRBV12-4; d_gene: TRBD1; abundance: .; j_gene: TRBJ2-1; CDR3aa: CASSWTGDEQFF; CDR3nt: TGTGCCAGCAGTTGGACAGGGGATGAGCAGTTCTTC
v_gene: TRBV4-2; d_gene: TRBD2; abundance: .; j_gene: TRBJ2-3; CDR3aa: CASSQAWREGGTDTQYF; CDR3nt: TGTGCCAGCAGCCAAGCCTGGCGGGAGGGCGGCACAGATACGCAGTATTTT
v_gene: TRBV29-1; d_gene: .; abundance: .; j_gene: TRBJ2-2; CDR3aa: CSVNARDDTGELFF; CDR3nt: TGCAGCGTGAATGCCCGGGACGACACCGGGGAGCTGTTTTTT
v_gene: TRBV4-1; d_gene: .; abundance: .; j_gene: TRBJ2-3; CDR3aa: CASSQPQGPDTQYF; CDR3nt: TGCGCCAGCAGCCAACCACAGGGCCCAGATACGCAGTATTTT
v_gene: TRBV28; d_gene: .; abundance: .; j_gene: TRBJ2-2; CDR3aa: CASSFRGLGGTGELFF; CDR3nt: TGTGCCAGCAGCTTCAGGGGATTGGGGGGCACCGGGGAGCTGTTTTTT
v_gene: TRBV29-1; d_gene: .; abundance: few; j_gene: TRBJ1-4; CDR3aa: CSVVTGSATNEKLFF; CDR3nt: TGCAGCGTTGTCACAGGATCTGCAACTAATGAAAAACTGTTTTTT
v_gene: TRBV18; d_gene: TRBD2; abundance: .; j_gene: TRBJ2-1; CDR3aa: CASSPSTSGSSYNEQFF; CDR3nt: TGTGCCAGCTCACCATCGACTAGCGGGTCCTCCTACAATGAGCAGTTCTTC
v_gene: TRBV4-2; d_gene: .; abundance: .; j_gene: TRBJ1-6; CDR3aa: CASSQDLNGDSPLHF; CDR3nt: TGTGCCAGCAGCCAAGATCTTAACGGCGATTCACCCCTCCACTTT
v_gene: TRBV11-2; d_gene: .; abundance: .; j_gene: TRBJ2-7; CDR3aa: CASSLTLAGGQGYEQYF; CDR3nt: TGTGCCAGCAGCTTAACTTTGGCGGGGGGACAGGGATACGAGCAGTACTTC
v_gene: TRBV18; d_gene: .; abundance: .; j_gene: TRBJ2-7; CDR3aa: CASSPLGGGSEQYF; CDR3nt: TGTGCCAGCTCACCCCTGGGTGGGGGCTCCGAGCAGTACTTC
v_gene: TRBV11-2; d_gene: .; abundance: .; j_gene: TRBJ2-7; CDR3aa: CASSLGALHSYEQYF; CDR3nt: TGTGCCAGCAGCTTAGGCGCTCTACACTCCTACGAGCAGTACTTC
v_gene: TRBV6-6; d_gene: .; abundance: .; j_gene: TRBJ2-7; CDR3aa: CASRGHANSYEQYF; CDR3nt: TGTGCCAGCAGAGGCCACGCGAACTCCTACGAGCAGTACTTC
v_gene: TRBV5-1; d_gene: .; abundance: .; j_gene: TRBJ2-5; CDR3aa: CASSLALPQETQYF; CDR3nt: TGCGCCAGCAGCTTGGCTTTACCCCAAGAGACCCAGTACTTC
v_gene: TRBV5-1; d_gene: TRBD1; abundance: .; j_gene: TRBJ1-2; CDR3aa: CASSRSPGQNYGYTF; CDR3nt: TGCGCCAGCAGCCGATCTCCGGGACAGAACTATGGCTACACCTTC
v_gene: TRBV28; d_gene: .; abundance: .; j_gene: TRBJ2-3; CDR3aa: CASSGGGQGTDTQYF; CDR3nt: TGTGCCAGCAGCGGGGGGGGACAGGGCACAGATACGCAGTATTTT
v_gene: TRBV24-1; d_gene: .; abundance: .; j_gene: TRBJ1-2; CDR3aa: CATSDSGSRYGYTF; CDR3nt: TGTGCCACCAGTGATTCAGGGTCCCGCTATGGCTACACCTTC
v_gene: TRBV4-3; d_gene: TRBD1; abundance: .; j_gene: TRBJ1-6; CDR3aa: CASSQNPRQGGSPLHF; CDR3nt: TGCGCCAGCAGCCAGAATCCCCGACAGGGGGGTTCACCCCTCCACTTT
v_gene: TRBV6-6; d_gene: TRBD1; abundance: .; j_gene: TRBJ1-2; CDR3aa: CASSYGQGNYGYTF; CDR3nt: TGTGCCAGCAGTTACGGACAGGGGAACTATGGCTACACCTTC
v_gene: TRBV19; d_gene: TRBD1; abundance: .; j_gene: TRBJ1-2; CDR3aa: CASSSYTTGDYGYTF; CDR3nt: TGTGCCAGTAGCTCTTATACGACAGGGGACTATGGCTACACCTTC
v_gene: TRBV14; d_gene: .; abundance: .; j_gene: TRBJ2-3; CDR3aa: CASSQSRDTQYF; CDR3nt: TGTGCCAGCAGCCAGAGTAGGGATACGCAGTATTTT
v_gene: TRBV9; d_gene: .; abundance: .; j_gene: TRBJ1-2; CDR3aa: CASSVGTNYGYTF; CDR3nt: TGTGCCAGCAGCGTTGGTACTAACTATGGCTACACCTTC
v_gene: TRBV9; d_gene: .; abundance: .; j_gene: TRBJ1-2; CDR3aa: CASSSRRGYTF; CDR3nt: TGTGCCAGCAGCTCTCGAAGGGGCTACACCTTC
v_gene: TRBV5-1; d_gene: TRBD1; abundance: .; j_gene: TRBJ1-4; CDR3aa: CASSLRQGVGEKLFF; CDR3nt: TGCGCCAGCAGCCTTCGACAGGGGGTCGGTGAAAAACTGTTTTTT